The TCR beta chain under discussion was sequenced for a study of cytomegalovirus exposure and HLA in healthy donors. Findings of the study overall: The study put 150 or so TCR beta chains on its list as cytomegalovirus-associated. Specific recognition of CMV antigens was confirmed in vitro for three chains (all CMV-associated).

Trimming cost V 5 bases and J 3 bases, with 13 bases left between them. This CDR3 has 15 amino acids. The V gene's germline CDR1 is SEHNR and CDR2 FQNEAQ (reference sequence). A note on this clone: Its antigen is not known.

In the PCR, 60 Vbeta and 13 Jbeta primers were used. Original methodology: The authors later counted roughly 77 million unique TCR beta chains, some 9.9 million of them shared. Only in-frame clones appear in the TCRdb table, and some are missing; sequencing was by immunoSEQ multiplex PCR. V and J calls and clone size are as listed in that table; D and trimming were resolved from the DNA. The sample lists approximately 150,000 clones, 70% to 85% occurring once. Sequencing input: PBMCs. V is TRBV7-9 and J is TRBJ2-2; D possibly corresponds to TRBD1 (6 bases). This clonotype was sampled from a woman aged 60-75 years in good health and CMV-seropositive. The CDR3 DNA is TGTGCCAGCAGCGACCTGGACAGAGACACCGGGGAGCTGTTTTTT. Amino acids: CASSDLDRDTGELFF. Full variable domain (remainder filled in from reference TRBV7-9 and TRBJ2-2): DTGVSQNPRHKITKRGQNVTFRCDPISEHNRLYWYRQTLGQGPEFLTYFQNEAQLEKSRLLSDRFSAERPKGSFSTLEIQRTEQGDSAMYLCASSDLDRDTGELFFGEGSRLTVL.